This TCR beta chain was captured by sequencing in a study of lung T cells in sarcoidosis with Löfgren's syndrome (dated by TCRdb to 2016 to 2017). Background for the entire study: Sarcoidosis was characterized as a granulomatous disease that is mostly pulmonary, in which CD4+ T cells accumulate in bronchoalveolar lavage fluid. The repertoire analyses concentrated on Lofgren's syndrome patients.

Broad study findings and their caveats: Compared with control subjects, Lofgren's syndrome patients were reported to have TRAV12-1 and TRBV2 as the most expanded V gene segments. Sharing of TRAV12-1 and TRBV2 CDR3 motifs among multiple Lofgren's syndrome patients was reported, suggesting public CD4+ TCR repertoires. Analysis of alphabeta pairing showed that TRAV12-1 paired preferentially with TRBV2, and the TCRs formed by this pairing showed CDR3 homology. Recognition of a sarcoidosis-associated antigen was only suggested, and the antigen itself remained putative and was not identified.

This clonotype was seen repeatedly, ten times or more. Its antigen is currently not known. Base qualities are not at hand, and no much larger clone is one base apart. The run used an Illumina MiSeq. The public reads were reanalyzed by TCRdb: fastp trimming at Q25, MiXCR alignment, in-frame beta chains only. When rows share a CDR3 protein, they turn into one entry using the most common DNA and genes. The sample data list 50,000 to 65,000 distinct CDR3 sequences, and roughly 20% of these were observed just once. Jointly, the top ten make up about 2.3% of the sample. The germline V gene yields ENHRY for CDR1 and SYGVKD for CDR2. The CDR3 numbers 13 residues from cysteine through phenylalanine. Solely the CDR3 DNA is kept, with 39 bases framed from the first base. Between the V and J ends, shortened by 5 bases and 2 bases respectively, the junction contains 9 bases.

The receptor comes from a human donor with sarcoidosis (Löfgren's syndrome or another form), or a control subject (not recorded which). The sequenced sample consisted of CD4+ T cells from PBMCs. This sequence uses TRBV10-3 and TRBJ1-2; tentative D gene TRBD1, with 6 bases matching. The DNA sequence is given as TGTGCCATCAGTCCTACAGGGAACTATGGCTACACCTTC. Its protein product is CAISPTGNYGYTF.